This T cell receptor beta chain derives from a study of shared clonotypes between healthy human individuals. The CDR3 loop spans 14 amino acids. Germline lookup yields CDR1 SGHRS and CDR2 YFSETQ. V dropped 4 bases and J dropped 4; count of bases not matched to a gene: 7. This clone was recorded only once. The assay was carried out at the deep level. The repertoire was sequenced with immunoSEQ multiplex PCR; TCRdb's copy has only in-frame clones and lacks some. The table shows fewer than 600,000 clones, with roughly 80% occurring only once. The rearrangement uses TRBV5-1 and TRBJ1-2, with TRBD1 identical over 7 bases. This TCR was recovered from a woman aged 40-49 years in good health. Some clones in this sample may be carry-over from other donors' samples. The sequenced sample consisted of PBMCs. In DNA form, the CDR3 reads TGCGCCAGCAGCGGAGGACAGGCGTCCTATGGCTACACCTTC. It yields the protein CASSGGQASYGYTF.